This is a list of T cell receptor beta chains from one sample in a study of shared clonotypes between healthy human individuals. The table came from immunoSEQ multiplex PCR; TCRdb's copy has only in-frame clones and leaves some out. The sample has about 470,000 clones, roughly three quarters seen once. Sequenced material: PBMCs. Source of these receptors: a middle-aged woman in good health. Some clones in this sample may be carry-over from other donors' samples. Both conserved end residues are part of each CDR3. The D gene is left open where the match is weak. Size values are once, few and many counts, or a class for expanded clones, and some rows have none.

cdr3_nt | cdr3_aa | j_call | d_call | clone_size | v_call
TGCGCCAGCAGCCAAGATTTGGGGGCATCCTACAATGAGCAGTTCTTC | CASSQDLGASYNEQFF | TRBJ2-1 | - | - | TRBV4-1
TGTGCCAGCAGCCCGGGCTCCACCTACGAGCAGTACTTC | CASSPGSTYEQYF | TRBJ2-7 | - | - | TRBV2
TGTGCCAGCAGTGGAGAAGAGACCCAGTACTTC | CASSGEETQYF | TRBJ2-5 | - | - | TRBV2
TGTGCCAGCAGTTTAGGCGTGGGACCTAACTATGGCTACACCTTC | CASSLGVGPNYGYTF | TRBJ1-2 | - | - | TRBV27
TGTGCCAGCTCACCGCGACTGAGCACAGATACGCAGTATTTT | CASSPRLSTDTQYF | TRBJ2-3 | - | - | TRBV18
TGTGCCACCAGCAGTTCCCAGGGTAGTCGGGGTCAGCCCCAGCATTTT | CATSSSQGSRGQPQHF | TRBJ1-5 | - | - | TRBV15
TGTGCCAGCAGCCCCTCCCCGACAGGGTTCTACGAGCAGTACTTC | CASSPSPTGFYEQYF | TRBJ2-7 | TRBD1 | - | TRBV11-2
TGTGCCAGCATTGGAGGCGCCCAGAACACTGAAGCTTTCTTT | CASIGGAQNTEAFF | TRBJ1-1 | - | few | TRBV28
TGTGCTAGCAGCCGTGGCGATGGACAGACTTACAATGAGCAGTTCTTC | CASSRGDGQTYNEQFF | TRBJ2-1 | - | once | TRBV7-7
TGTGCCAGCAGTGGGGGTACGGCAGAGCTAAACAATGAGCAGTTCTTC | CASSGGTAELNNEQFF | TRBJ2-1 | - | many | TRBV6-4
TGCGCCAGCAGCTTTGCGTGGAATGAGCAGTTCTTC | CASSFAWNEQFF | TRBJ2-1 | - | - | TRBV5-1
TGTGCCAGCAGCTTTTCCCGCAATGAGCAGTTCTTC | CASSFSRNEQFF | TRBJ2-1 | - | - | TRBV7-9
TGTGCCAGCAGCTTAAGGGGGGACGACACCGGGGAGCTGTTTTTT | CASSLRGDDTGELFF | TRBJ2-2 | - | once | TRBV5-4
TGTGCCAGCAGCTTGATCGGGACAGGGGTTCAGCCCCAGCATTTT | CASSLIGTGVQPQHF | TRBJ1-5 | TRBD1 | - | TRBV5-5
TGTGCCACCAGCAGAGATCTGAGCCGTCGAGCTGGAAACACCATATATTTT | CATSRDLSRRAGNTIYF | TRBJ1-3 | - | - | TRBV15
TGCGCCAGCAGCTTGGCCGGGACAGGGGTTCAGCCCCAGCATTTT | CASSLAGTGVQPQHF | TRBJ1-5 | TRBD1 | few | TRBV5-1
TGTGCCAGCAGCTTGAGGGGCGTGGCGCTCCGGCCAGATACGCAGTATTTT | CASSLRGVALRPDTQYF | TRBJ2-3 | - | - | TRBV7-8
TGTGCCAGCAGCTCTTTACAGCTTAGCACAGATACGCAGTATTTT | CASSSLQLSTDTQYF | TRBJ2-3 | - | few | TRBV7-6
TGTGCCAGCAGCCTATACTATAGCGGGAGGGTGTCGAGCAATGAGCAGTTCTTC | CASSLYYSGRVSSNEQFF | TRBJ2-1 | TRBD2 | - | TRBV7-9
TGTGCCAGCAGCTTAGTTGGCGGGTACACCTCTAGCACAGATACGCAGTATTTT | CASSLVGGYTSSTDTQYF | TRBJ2-3 | - | - | TRBV7-9
TGCGCCAGCAGGGAAACTTCCTCTGGAAACACCATATATTTT | CASRETSSGNTIYF | TRBJ1-3 | - | - | TRBV5-1
TGTGCCAGCGGTCAGGCGGGGGGAGAGACCCAGTACTTC | CASGQAGGETQYF | TRBJ2-5 | TRBD2 | - | TRBV6-6
TGCAGCGTGGGGGACAGGGGCTCCGAAGGAGCTTTCTTT | CSVGDRGSEGAFF | TRBJ1-1 | TRBD1 | - | TRBV29-1
TGCGCCAGCAGCCAATTTACTCCGGGACCTTGGAACACTGAAGCTTTCTTT | CASSQFTPGPWNTEAFF | TRBJ1-1 | - | - | TRBV4-3
TGTGCCTGGAGGCCGATGAACACTGAAGCTTTCTTT | CAWRPMNTEAFF | TRBJ1-1 | - | once | TRBV30
TGTGCCAGTTCGTCACAGGGCCACTCTGGAAACACCATATATTTT | CASSSQGHSGNTIYF | TRBJ1-3 | - | few | TRBV19
TGTGCCAGCAGCCTTAGCGGGACAAACTACGAGCAGTACTTC | CASSLSGTNYEQYF | TRBJ2-7 | TRBD2 | - | TRBV7-2
TGTGCCAGCAGCCTACCGGGACTAGCGGGAGGTAATGAGCAGTTCTTC | CASSLPGLAGGNEQFF | TRBJ2-1 | TRBD2 | many | TRBV11-1
TGTGCCAGCAGCTTAGGACCGAACCAAGAGACCCAGTACTTC | CASSLGPNQETQYF | TRBJ2-5 | - | - | TRBV7-4
TGTGCCAGCAGTGGGGACGGAAACATTCAGTACTTC | CASSGDGNIQYF | TRBJ2-4 | - | - | TRBV28
TGTGCCAGCAGTGATGGGGCAGCTCAGTACTTC | CASSDGAAQYF | TRBJ2-7 | - | - | TRBV6-1
TGTGCCAGCAGCCCCCTGGGGGGAACTACAGATACGCAGTATTTT | CASSPLGGTTDTQYF | TRBJ2-3 | - | - | TRBV7-9
TGCGCCAGCAGTGAGGCGGGCCCCACAGATACGCAGTATTTT | CASSEAGPTDTQYF | TRBJ2-3 | - | once | TRBV10-1
TGTGCCAGCAGTTACAGTAGGCTAGCGGCATCCTACGAGCAGTACTTC | CASSYSRLAASYEQYF | TRBJ2-7 | TRBD2 | - | TRBV6-5
TGTGCCAGCAGAAAAGAGACCCAGTACTTC | CASRKETQYF | TRBJ2-5 | - | - | TRBV28
TGTGCCAGCAGGCCCACAGGGGGCAATCAGCCCCAGCATTTT | CASRPTGGNQPQHF | TRBJ1-5 | TRBD1 | - | TRBV6-6
TGTGCCAGCACTAGCGGGAGAGTAACAGATACGCAGTATTTT | CASTSGRVTDTQYF | TRBJ2-3 | TRBD2 | - | TRBV7-3
TGCGCCAGCACTGGGTCAGGGGGTCTGGTCACTGAAGCTTTCTTT | CASTGSGGLVTEAFF | TRBJ1-1 | TRBD1 | - | TRBV5-1
TGTGCCAGCAGTGAATTTACAAACCAAGAGACCCAGTACTTC | CASSEFTNQETQYF | TRBJ2-5 | - | - | TRBV2
TGTGCCAGCAGTGAGGTTGTATTGCGGGAGGGTGAGGATGAGCAGTTCTTC | CASSEVVLREGEDEQFF | TRBJ2-1 | TRBD2 | - | TRBV2
TGCGCCAGCACCAGGGAAGATGGGGAGACCCAGTACTTC | CASTREDGETQYF | TRBJ2-5 | - | - | TRBV5-1
TGTGCCAGCAGCCGGAGACAGGATGAATCTGAAGCTTTCTTT | CASSRRQDESEAFF | TRBJ1-1 | - | once | TRBV7-9
TGTGCCAGCTCACCACTCCAGGGGGGATCGGGCACTGAAGCTTTCTTT | CASSPLQGGSGTEAFF | TRBJ1-1 | TRBD1 | - | TRBV18
TGTGCCAGCAGCTTAATCCGAGGCAATGAGCAGTTCTTC | CASSLIRGNEQFF | TRBJ2-1 | - | - | TRBV7-3
TGCAGTGTACCGGGACTCCCGTACTTC | CSVPGLPYF | TRBJ2-7 | - | few | TRBV20-1
TGTGCCAGCTCACCACTGGCGCCGGGGAACACAGATACGCAGTATTTT | CASSPLAPGNTDTQYF | TRBJ2-3 | - | - | TRBV18
TGTGCCTGGAGTATACTAGCGGGGGTGTCGGGCGAGCAGTACTTC | CAWSILAGVSGEQYF | TRBJ2-7 | TRBD2 | - | TRBV30
TGTGCCAGCAGCGTGGGGGCCGCGGGCAACAGAAATGAAAAACTGTTTTTT | CASSVGAAGNRNEKLFF | TRBJ1-4 | - | - | TRBV9
TGCGCCAGCAGCACGGACAGTGGAAACACCATATATTTT | CASSTDSGNTIYF | TRBJ1-3 | - | few | TRBV5-1
TGTGCCACCAGCTCCCCGGGGGCGGGAGAAGATACGCAGTATTTT | CATSSPGAGEDTQYF | TRBJ2-3 | - | - | TRBV15
TGTGCCAGCGGAGGACAGAGTAAGAACACTGAAGCTTTCTTT | CASGGQSKNTEAFF | TRBJ1-1 | - | few | TRBV7-9
TGTGCCAGCACCAGACAGGGGGCGCGCACTGAAGCTTTCTTT | CASTRQGARTEAFF | TRBJ1-1 | TRBD1 | - | TRBV28